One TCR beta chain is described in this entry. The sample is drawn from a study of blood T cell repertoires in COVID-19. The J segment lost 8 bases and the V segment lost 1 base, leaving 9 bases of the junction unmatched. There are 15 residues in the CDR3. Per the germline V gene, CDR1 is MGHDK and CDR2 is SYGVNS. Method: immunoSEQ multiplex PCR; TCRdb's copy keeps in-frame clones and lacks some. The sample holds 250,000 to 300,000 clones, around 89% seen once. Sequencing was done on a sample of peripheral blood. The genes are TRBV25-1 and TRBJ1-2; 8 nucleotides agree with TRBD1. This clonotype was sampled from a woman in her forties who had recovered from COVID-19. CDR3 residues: CASSESPGQEGGYTF. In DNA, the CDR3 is TGTGCCAGCAGTGAATCCCCGGGACAGGAAGGAGGCTACACCTTC.